Listed below are T cell receptor beta chains from one sample, sequenced in a study of T-cell reconstitution after alpha-beta-depleted transplantation in children. TCRdb redid the calling of the PCR reads with MiXCR, one entry per CDR3 protein. The repertoire consists of some 350,000 distinct CDR3 sequences, with around a tenth occurring once and the leading ten covering around 2.5%. Sequencing was performed on PBMCs from the stem cell graft donor, taken from the stem cell graft. Receptors were obtained from a human donor who donated a stem cell graft to a child with acute lymphoblastic leukemia. The CDR3 runs from the conserved cysteine through the conserved F or W. The order of the fields is J gene, V gene, CDR3 protein.

j_call: TRBJ2-5
v_call: TRBV28
cdr3_aa: CASSFPGQGGETQYF

j_call: TRBJ1-2
v_call: TRBV6-1
cdr3_aa: CASSRTGDYGYTF

j_call: TRBJ2-3
v_call: TRBV12-3/TRBV12-4
cdr3_aa: CASSPRMVALADTQYF

j_call: TRBJ1-6
v_call: TRBV5-1
cdr3_aa: CASSLEGALNSPLHF

j_call: TRBJ2-1
v_call: TRBV25-1
cdr3_aa: CASSELMTGPNEQFF

j_call: TRBJ2-3
v_call: TRBV20-1
cdr3_aa: CSAIPQGLASTDTQYF

j_call: TRBJ1-6
v_call: TRBV20-1
cdr3_aa: CSASPGKENSPLHF

j_call: TRBJ2-3
v_call: TRBV4-2
cdr3_aa: CASSQGGTSDTQYF

j_call: TRBJ1-5
v_call: TRBV7-9
cdr3_aa: CASSPGTGGAVQPQHF

j_call: TRBJ1-2
v_call: TRBV3-1
cdr3_aa: CASSQDLAGAGYTF

j_call: TRBJ2-4
v_call: TRBV3-1
cdr3_aa: CASSQESGTKNIQYF

j_call: TRBJ2-7
v_call: TRBV20-1
cdr3_aa: CSARVYNLAGSHEQYF

j_call: TRBJ2-2
v_call: TRBV7-6
cdr3_aa: CASSLGREVTGELFF

j_call: TRBJ2-1
v_call: TRBV29-1
cdr3_aa: CSVDYHTYNEQFF

j_call: TRBJ2-6
v_call: TRBV11-2
cdr3_aa: CASSSEGGGLAGDGANVLTF

j_call: TRBJ2-2
v_call: TRBV5-1
cdr3_aa: CASSLEGRVNTGELFF

j_call: TRBJ2-3
v_call: TRBV20-1
cdr3_aa: CSARALAGGPFSDTQYF

j_call: TRBJ2-1
v_call: TRBV27
cdr3_aa: CASSLGGVSYNEQFF

j_call: TRBJ2-7
v_call: TRBV7-8
cdr3_aa: CASSLDETSGSSYEQYF

j_call: TRBJ2-1
v_call: TRBV6-1
cdr3_aa: CASSDRAGFSYNEQFF

j_call: TRBJ2-1
v_call: TRBV7-2
cdr3_aa: CASSLGAAAYNEQFF

j_call: TRBJ1-1
v_call: TRBV14
cdr3_aa: CASSQVQVGTEAFF

j_call: TRBJ2-3
v_call: TRBV29-1
cdr3_aa: CSVAIGGRSTDTQYF

j_call: TRBJ2-2
v_call: TRBV20-1
cdr3_aa: CSASDQPSIGELFF

j_call: TRBJ1-2
v_call: TRBV9
cdr3_aa: CASSVGWQGAAGYTF

j_call: TRBJ2-7
v_call: TRBV27
cdr3_aa: CASSSGTSAAYEQYF

j_call: TRBJ2-2
v_call: TRBV2
cdr3_aa: CASSEQGASTGELFF

j_call: TRBJ1-6
v_call: TRBV20-1
cdr3_aa: CSARGPGLSYNSPLHF

j_call: TRBJ2-3
v_call: TRBV5-1
cdr3_aa: CASSLSGRDGDTQYF